This T cell receptor beta chain was captured in a study of blood T cell repertoires in COVID-19. Original processing methods: The authors estimated nucleated cell counts from reference gene primer amplification. The repertoire was sequenced with immunoSEQ multiplex PCR; TCRdb's copy has only in-frame clones and lacks some. V, J and clone size derive from that table, while D and trimming were established from the DNA sequence. There are about 68,000 clones in the sample; approximately 79% occur only once, and approximately 9.2% lies in the top ten. Sample: peripheral blood. The TCR was taken from a woman aged 45-59 years with acute or convalescent COVID-19.

CDR3 loop: CASSLGTGPISAGELFF. CDR3 sequence (DNA): TGTGCCAGCAGCTTAGGGACAGGGCCTATTAGCGCCGGGGAGCTGTTTTTT. V usage is TRBV7-2 and J usage is TRBJ2-2; 8 nucleotides line up with TRBD1. The CDR3 consists of 17 residues. V dropped 1 base and J dropped 6; count of bases not matched to a gene: 10. Germline V gene data show CDR1 as SGHTA and CDR2 as FQGNSA.